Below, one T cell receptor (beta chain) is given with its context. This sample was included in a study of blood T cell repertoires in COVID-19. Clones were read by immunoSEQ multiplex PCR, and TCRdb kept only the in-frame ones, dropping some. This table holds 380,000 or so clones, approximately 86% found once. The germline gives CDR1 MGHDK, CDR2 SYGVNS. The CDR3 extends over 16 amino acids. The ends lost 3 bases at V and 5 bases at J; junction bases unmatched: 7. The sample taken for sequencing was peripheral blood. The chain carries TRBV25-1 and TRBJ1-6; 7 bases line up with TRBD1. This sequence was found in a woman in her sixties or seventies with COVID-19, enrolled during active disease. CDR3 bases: TGTGCCAGCAGTGACGCATACAGGGGCCATAATTCACCCCTCCACTTT. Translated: CASSDAYRGHNSPLHF.